The 28 T cell receptor beta chains below come from one sample, sequenced in a study of radiation and T cells in renal cell carcinoma. The protocol was immunoSEQ multiplex PCR, while the TCRdb copy is restricted to in-frame clones and leaves out a portion. The sample holds 65,000 to 80,000 clones, 80% to 90% seen once. The time point here: blood 2 weeks post-SBRT. Treatment defined: 15 Gy SBRT to primary tumor, nephrectomy 4 weeks later. The specimen was blood, collected from a patient whose treatment included radiotherapy and nephrectomy. These receptors came from a woman between 50 and 59 years old with renal cell carcinoma.

The chain recombines TRBV7-2 with TRBJ2-7; the D is unclear. Deletions cut 0 bases from V and 4 bases from J, with 7 bases between. The CDR3 consists of 13 residues. Germline V gene data show CDR1 as SGHTA and CDR2 as FQGNSA. CDR3 protein: CASSLADGYEQYF. The CDR3 coding sequence is TGTGCCAGCAGCTTAGCGGACGGGTACGAGCAGTACTTC.

This chain joins TRBV11-2 and TRBJ1-1; 7 nucleotides line up with TRBD1. The CDR3 has 13 residues. CDR1 and CDR2 (germline): SGHAT, FQNNGV. The trim removed 7 bases at V and 1 base at J, leaving 3 bases unmatched. The CDR3 coding sequence is TGTGCCAGCACCAGGGACAGGAACACTGAAGCTTTCTTT. Its protein product is CASTRDRNTEAFF. Variable domain in full (rest from reference TRBV11-2 and TRBJ1-1): EAGVAQSPRYKIIEKRQSVAFWCNPISGHATLYWYQQILGQGPKLLIQFQNNGVVDDSQLPKDRFSAERLKGVDSTLKIQPAKLEDSAVYLCASTRDRNTEAFFGQGTRLTVV.

The V and J genes are TRBV28 and TRBJ2-7; possibly TRBD1 for D (5 bases). Germline V gene lookup returns CDR1 MDHEN and CDR2 SYDVKM. V gave up 3 bases and J gave up 3 bases, with 24 bases separating them. This CDR3 comprises 18 residues. CDR3 bases: TGTGCCAGCAGTTTCTACAGGTCCGTTGAGCTCTTCCTCTACGAGCAGTACTTC. This gives the protein CASSFYRSVELFLYEQYF. Using reference TRBV28 and TRBJ2-7 for the parts outside the CDR3, the full variable domain is DVKVTQSSRYLVKRTGEKVFLECVQDMDHENMFWYRQDPGLGLRLIYFSYDVKMKEKGDIPEGYSVSREKKERFSLILESASTNQTSMYLCASSFYRSVELFLYEQYFGPGTRLTVT.

This clone appeared once. The chain is built from TRBV6-4 and TRBJ1-1; no firm D call. This CDR3 contains 13 residues. Germline V gene sequence: CDR1 MRHNA, CDR2 SNTAGT. V dropped 4 bases and J dropped 4 bases, with 10 bases sitting between them. The CDR3 coding sequence is TGTGCCAGCAGTGCGTGGGGAGGCACTGAAGCTTTCTTT. Translating it yields CASSAWGGTEAFF.

J is TRBJ2-7 and V is TRBV19, with D maybe TRBD1 (5 bases). The ends were cut back, 2 bases at V and 5 bases at J, with 13 bases in the middle. This CDR3 contains 14 residues. Germline CDR1 and CDR2: LNHDA and SQIVND (reference sequence). CDR3 DNA: TGTGCCAGTAGTATAAGCAGGGATGTGGACGAGCAGTACTTC. Protein product: CASSISRDVDEQYF.

The rearrangement links TRBV7-2 to TRBJ1-1, with 7 bases fitting TRBD1. Unmatched junction bases numbered 2, after V lost 2 bases and J lost 2 bases. The CDR3 is made up of 14 amino acids. CDR1 and CDR2 from the germline V gene are SGHTA and FQGNSA. In DNA form, the CDR3 reads TGTGCCAGCAGCTTATCAGGGGGAAACACTGAAGCTTTCTTT. Its protein is CASSLSGGNTEAFF.

V is TRBV29-1 and J is TRBJ1-2; 11 bases match TRBD1. V was pared by 1 base and J by 6 bases, with 7 bases of the junction left unmatched. The CDR3 contains 15 residues. CDR1 and CDR2 from the germline V gene are SQVTM and ANQGSEA. CDR3: CSVEGGQGALNGYTF. CDR3 nucleotide sequence: TGCAGCGTTGAAGGCGGACAGGGGGCTCTCAATGGCTACACCTTC.

This chain uses TRBV19 with TRBJ2-7; D gene uncertain. The CDR3 runs 14 residues. CDR1 is LNHDA, CDR2 SQIVND, per germline (reference sequence). Trimming left V 4 bases short and J 6 bases short, with 16 bases between. In nucleotides, the CDR3 is TGTGCCAGTAGTAATACAGCAGAAATCTCCGAGCAGTACTTC. This translates into CASSNTAEISEQYF. Using reference TRBV19 and TRBJ2-7 for the parts outside the CDR3, the full variable domain is DGGITQSPKYLFRKEGQNVTLSCEQNLNHDAMYWYRQDPGQGLRLIYYSQIVNDFQKGDIAEGYSVSREKKESFPLTVTSAQKNPTAFYLCASSNTAEISEQYFGPGTRLTVT.

This chain connects TRBV7-2 to TRBJ2-1; 9 bases agree with TRBD2. The germline V gene has CDR1 SGHTA and CDR2 FQGNSA. V shed 0 bases, J shed 15 bases, and the junction held 6 bases outside the gene matches. CDR3 size: 13 residues. The CDR3 coding sequence is TGTGCCAGCAGCTTAGCTATAGCGGGAGCTTTGTTCTTC. Its protein is CASSLAIAGALFF.

The chain employs TRBV9 and TRBJ2-5; TRBD2 matches 10 bases. Germline V gives CDR1 SGDLS, CDR2 YYNGEE. The CDR3 is 16 amino acids. V was pared by 0 bases and J by 5 bases, with 7 bases of the junction left unmatched. The CDR3 here is CASSVGAGGPLETQYF. The CDR3 region has the DNA TGTGCCAGCAGCGTAGGAGCGGGGGGGCCTCTGGAGACCCAGTACTTC.

V is TRBV9 and J is TRBJ2-2; either TRBD1 or TRBD2 may supply D (6 bases each). Trimming removed 0 bases at V and 5 bases at J, with 8 bases between. The CDR3 is 14 amino acids. Per the germline V gene, CDR1 is SGDLS and CDR2 is YYNGEE. Written as DNA, the CDR3 is TGTGCCAGCAGCGTAGAAGGGGGGACCGGGGAGCTGTTTTTT. Translated, it gives CASSVEGGTGELFF. The variable domain in full, with the rest retrieved from reference TRBV9 and TRBJ2-2, is DSGVTQTPKHLITATGQRVTLRCSPRSGDLSVYWYQQSLDQGLQFLIQYYNGEERAKGNILERFSAQQFPDLHSELNLSSLELGDSALYFCASSVEGGTGELFFGEGSRLTVL.

This chain links TRBV2 with TRBJ1-5, with a possible D match to TRBD1 (5 bases). CDR3 size: 15 residues. Germline V gene data show CDR1 as SNHLY and CDR2 as FYNNEI. The ends were cut back, 7 bases at V and 0 bases at J, with 13 bases in the middle. The CDR3 DNA reads TGTGCCAGCATGATGGACATTTTTAGCAATCAGCCCCAGCATTTT. It yields the protein CASMMDIFSNQPQHF.

This chain joins TRBV30 and TRBJ2-5; TRBD1 matches 8 bases. CDR1 and CDR2 from the germline V gene are GTSNPN and SVGIG (reference sequence). The CDR3 totals 13 residues. V was pared by 1 base and J by 2 bases, with 0 bases of the junction left unmatched. The CDR3: CAWSGTGQETQYF. The CDR3 DNA is TGTGCCTGGAGTGGGACAGGGCAAGAGACCCAGTACTTC.

J is TRBJ1-4 and V is TRBV28; possible D gene TRBD1, 5 bases. Trimming cost V 3 bases and J 8 bases, with 16 bases left between them. The germline gives CDR1 MDHEN, CDR2 SYDVKM. The CDR3 is 15 residues long. This CDR3 reads CASSFGGLLGEKLFF. DNA for the CDR3: TGTGCCAGCAGTTTTGGGGGTCTCTTGGGAGAAAAACTGTTTTTT.

J is TRBJ1-3 and V is TRBV19, with D unclear. V was shortened by 2 bases and J by 10 bases, with 18 bases between the two germline ends. The CDR3 totals 15 residues. Germline CDR1 is LNHDA and CDR2 is SQIVND (reference sequence). The CDR3 loop is CASSIYGILGSTIYF. The CDR3 nucleotides are TGTGCCAGTAGTATATATGGTATTTTAGGTAGTACCATATATTTT.

The CDR3 sequence is CASSQARGRVDEQFF. The CDR3 region has the DNA TGCGCCAGCAGCCAAGCGCGGGGGAGAGTGGATGAGCAGTTCTTC. The V call is TRBV4-3, the J call TRBJ2-1, with TRBD2 matching over 7 bases. The V gene end was trimmed by 1 base and the J gene end by 8 bases; junction bases not matched to a gene: 8. Germline V gene sequence: CDR1 LGHNA, CDR2 YSLEER. This CDR3 region has 15 residues.

The rearrangement links TRBV5-8 to TRBJ1-4; D ambiguous. The CDR3 sequence is 14 residues long. Germline lookup yields CDR1 SGHTS and CDR2 YDEGEE. V was shortened by 2 bases and J by 5 bases, with 10 bases between the two germline ends. The CDR3 loop reads CASSLGPGNEKLFF. CDR3 sequence (DNA): TGTGCCAGCAGCTTAGGACCAGGAAATGAAAAACTGTTTTTT.

This chain links TRBV4-3 with TRBJ2-1; 8 bases map to TRBD2. This CDR3 region has 16 residues. Germline trimming cut 4 bases from V and 2 bases from J; bases unmatched to any gene: 7. Germline CDR1 reads LGHNA; CDR2 reads YSLEER. The CDR3 DNA reads as TGCGCCAGCAGCCTTCAACTAGCGGCCCCCTACAATGAGCAGTTCTTC. As protein: CASSLQLAAPYNEQFF.

The chain employs TRBV7-8 and TRBJ2-7; weak D call: TRBD1 (6 bases). V dropped 2 bases and J dropped 0 bases, with 8 bases sitting between them. The CDR3 loop spans 14 amino acids. CDR1 and CDR2 from the germline V gene are SGHVS and FQNEAQ. The CDR3: CASSLQGYSYEQYF. CDR3 in DNA: TGTGCCAGCAGCTTACAGGGGTACTCCTACGAGCAGTACTTC. Looking up the rest from reference TRBV7-8 and TRBJ2-7 gives the full variable domain: GAGVSQSPRYKVAKRGQDVALRCDPISGHVSLFWYQQALGQGPEFLTYFQNEAQLDKSGLPSDRFFAERPEGSVSTLKIQRTQQEDSAVYLCASSLQGYSYEQYFGPGTRLTVT.

The chain recombines TRBV4-3 with TRBJ1-1; tentative D call: TRBD1 (5 bases). The CDR3 sequence is 13 residues long. The germline gives CDR1 LGHNA, CDR2 YSLEER. V was pared by 4 bases and J by 7 bases, with 13 bases between. CDR3 coding DNA: TGCGCCAGCAGCCGAGGCAGGGAAGGTGAAGCTTTCTTT. This gives the protein CASSRGREGEAFF.

This sequence joins TRBV27 and TRBJ2-5, with 12 bases aligning to TRBD2. V dropped 5 bases and J dropped 0; count of bases not matched to a gene: 1. The CDR3 covers 15 residues. CDR1 and CDR2 (germline): MNHEY, SMNVEV (reference sequence). This CDR3 is CASSTSGGYQETQYF. CDR3 nucleotide sequence: TGTGCCAGCAGTACTAGCGGGGGGTACCAAGAGACCCAGTACTTC.

This clone was picked up a small number of times. The rearrangement joins TRBV19 to TRBJ1-5; D possibly corresponds to TRBD1 (5 bases). Germline V CDR1 and CDR2: LNHDA, SQIVND (reference sequence). V lost 10 bases to trimming and J lost 0 bases, with 13 bases between them. This CDR3 is built from 14 residues. CDR3 in DNA: TGTGCCACCGGCCAGGGTTATAGCAATCAGCCCCAGCATTTT. Protein: CATGQGYSNQPQHF.

The chain joins TRBV5-6 to TRBJ1-5; D not resolved. This CDR3 contains 17 residues. V was trimmed by 1 base and J by 0 bases, leaving 14 bases between them. Germline CDR1 is SGHDT and CDR2 is YYEEEE. The CDR3 is CASSLLSSRGSNQPQHF. DNA of the CDR3: TGTGCCAGCAGCTTGTTGTCCTCACGAGGTAGCAATCAGCCCCAGCATTTT.

The rearrangement joins TRBV5-6 to TRBJ2-7; no reliable D call. Trimming pared 4 bases from V and 3 bases from J, leaving 20 bases between. The CDR3 has 16 residues. Per the germline V gene, CDR1 is SGHDT and CDR2 is YYEEEE. CDR3 in DNA: TGTGCCAGCAGCGCCCTCGCCGGGTCTGCTCTCTACGAGCAGTACTTC. The encoded protein is CASSALAGSALYEQYF.

This clone showed up just a few times. The chain carries TRBV5-1 and TRBJ2-7; 11 positions agree with TRBD2. Trimming took 0 bases from V and 4 from J; bases not matched to a gene: 3. The V gene's germline CDR1 is SGHRS and CDR2 YFSETQ. The CDR3 spans 15 residues. The CDR3 nucleotides are TGCGCCAGCAGCTTGGGTGGGACTAGCGGATACGAGCAGTACTTC. This gives the protein CASSLGGTSGYEQYF. The variable domain in full, with the rest retrieved from reference TRBV5-1 and TRBJ2-7, is KAGVTQTPRYLIKTRGQQVTLSCSPISGHRSVSWYQQTPGQGLQFLFEYFSETQRNKGNFPGRFSGRQFSNSRSEMNVSTLELGDSALYLCASSLGGTSGYEQYFGPGTRLTVT.

The chain couples TRBV5-8 to TRBJ1-5; D call uncertain. This CDR3 spans 18 amino acids. Germline V gene data show CDR1 as SGHTS and CDR2 as YDEGEE. Trimming cost V 0 bases and J 2 bases, with 18 bases left between them. CDR3 nucleotides: TGTGCCAGCAGCTTGGGACTTACCAGCCCCTGGGGCAATCAGCCCCAGCATTTT. It translates to CASSLGLTSPWGNQPQHF.

The chain carries TRBV5-1 and TRBJ2-3, with D possibly matching TRBD1 (5 bases). Trimming left V 5 bases short and J 4 bases short, with 14 bases between. CDR1 and CDR2 from the germline V gene are SGHRS and YFSETQ. The CDR3 covers 14 residues. CDR3 protein: CASSPGYISDTQYF. CDR3 DNA: TGCGCCAGCAGTCCAGGGTACATCTCAGATACGCAGTATTTT. The variable domain in full, with the rest retrieved from reference TRBV5-1 and TRBJ2-3, is KAGVTQTPRYLIKTRGQQVTLSCSPISGHRSVSWYQQTPGQGLQFLFEYFSETQRNKGNFPGRFSGRQFSNSRSEMNVSTLELGDSALYLCASSPGYISDTQYFGPGTRLTVL.

The V gene is TRBV18, the J gene TRBJ2-1; either TRBD1 or TRBD2 may supply D (5 bases each). Germline V lookup: CDR1 KGHSH, CDR2 LQKENI. This CDR3 region has 11 residues. V was trimmed by 5 bases and J by 9 bases, leaving 8 bases between them. DNA of the CDR3: TGTGCCAGCTCATTGGGGACTGAGCAGTTCTTC. Translation gives CASSLGTEQFF.